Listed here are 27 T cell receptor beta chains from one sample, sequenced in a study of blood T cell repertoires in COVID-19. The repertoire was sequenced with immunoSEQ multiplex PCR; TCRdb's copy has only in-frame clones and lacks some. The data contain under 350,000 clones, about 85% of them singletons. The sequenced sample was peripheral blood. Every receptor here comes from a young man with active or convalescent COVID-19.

CDR3 region: CASRLAGPYNEQFF. In nucleotides, the CDR3 is TGTGCCAGCAGATTAGCGGGACCTTACAATGAGCAGTTCTTC. This rearrangement joins TRBV6-5 to TRBJ2-1, with 8 bases identical to TRBD2. Losses at the gene ends were 6 bases for V and 4 bases for J; bases not matched to a gene: 5. Germline V gives CDR1 MNHEY, CDR2 SVGAGI. The CDR3 is 14 amino acids.

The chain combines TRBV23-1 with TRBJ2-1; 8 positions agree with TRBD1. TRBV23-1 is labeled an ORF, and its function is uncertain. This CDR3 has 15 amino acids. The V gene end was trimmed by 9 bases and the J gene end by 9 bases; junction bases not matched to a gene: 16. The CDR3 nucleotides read TGCGCCAGGTCGTCACCCCGGACAGGGAGCGGTGAGCAGTTCTTC. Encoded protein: CARSSPRTGSGEQFF.

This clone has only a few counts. This chain's CDR3 is CASSLAVGQAGTEAFF. The CDR3 bases are TGTGCCAGCAGCTTAGCTGTGGGTCAGGCGGGAACTGAAGCTTTCTTT. The V gene is TRBV7-2, the J gene TRBJ1-1; D not certain. The germline gives CDR1 SGHTA, CDR2 FQGNSA. Trimming shortened V by 0 bases and J by 5 bases, and 16 bases separated the two germline ends. The CDR3 runs 16 residues.

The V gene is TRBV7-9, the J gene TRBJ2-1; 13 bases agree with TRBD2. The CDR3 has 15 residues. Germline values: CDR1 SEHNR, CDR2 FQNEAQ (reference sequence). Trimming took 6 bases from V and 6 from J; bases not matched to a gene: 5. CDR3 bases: TGTGCCAGCAGGCATACTAGCGGGGGGGCCAATGAGCAGTTCTTC. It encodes CASRHTSGGANEQFF.

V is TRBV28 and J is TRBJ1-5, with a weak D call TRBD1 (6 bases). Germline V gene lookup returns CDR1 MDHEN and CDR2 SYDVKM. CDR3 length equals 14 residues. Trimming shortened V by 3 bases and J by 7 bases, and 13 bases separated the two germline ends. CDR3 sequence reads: CASSFQGRVQPQHF. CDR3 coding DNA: TGTGCCAGCAGTTTTCAGGGGAGGGTGCAGCCCCAGCATTTT.

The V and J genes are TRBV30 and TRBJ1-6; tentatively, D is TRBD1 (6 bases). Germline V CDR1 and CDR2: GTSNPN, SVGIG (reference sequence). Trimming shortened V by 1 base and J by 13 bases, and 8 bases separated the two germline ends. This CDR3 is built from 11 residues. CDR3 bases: TGTGCCTGGAGTGGAAGGGGGCCCCTCCACTTT. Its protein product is CAWSGRGPLHF. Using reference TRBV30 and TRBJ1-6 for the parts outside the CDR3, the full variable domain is SQTIHQWPATLVQPVGSPLSLECTVEGTSNPNLYWYRQAAGRGLQLLFYSVGIGQISSEVPQNLSASRPQDRQFILSSKKLLLSDSGFYLCAWSGRGPLHFGNGTRLTVT.

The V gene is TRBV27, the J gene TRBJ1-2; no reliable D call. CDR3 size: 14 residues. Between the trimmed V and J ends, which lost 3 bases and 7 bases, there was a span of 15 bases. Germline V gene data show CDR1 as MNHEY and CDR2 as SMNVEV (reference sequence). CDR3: CASSLKEQNPGYTF. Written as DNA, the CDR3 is TGTGCCAGCAGTTTGAAGGAACAGAACCCTGGCTACACCTTC.

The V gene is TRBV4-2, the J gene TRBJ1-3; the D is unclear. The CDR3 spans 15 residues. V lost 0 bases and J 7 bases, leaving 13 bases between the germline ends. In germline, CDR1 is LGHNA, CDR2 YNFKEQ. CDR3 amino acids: CASSQDHGGPNTIYF. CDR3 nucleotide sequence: TGTGCCAGCAGCCAAGATCATGGAGGTCCGAACACCATATATTTT.

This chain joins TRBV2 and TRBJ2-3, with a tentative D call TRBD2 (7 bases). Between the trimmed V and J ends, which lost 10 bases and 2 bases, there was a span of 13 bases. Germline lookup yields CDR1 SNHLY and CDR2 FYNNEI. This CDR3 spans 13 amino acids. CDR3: CANSGDYTDTQYF. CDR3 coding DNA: TGTGCCAACTCAGGGGACTACACAGATACGCAGTATTTT.

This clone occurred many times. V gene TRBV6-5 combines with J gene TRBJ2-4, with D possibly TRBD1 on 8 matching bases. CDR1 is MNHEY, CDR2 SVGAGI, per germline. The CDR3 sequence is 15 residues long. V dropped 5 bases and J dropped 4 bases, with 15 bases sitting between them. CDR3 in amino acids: CASSLGGTGKNIQYF. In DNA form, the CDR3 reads TGTGCCAGCAGTCTCGGGGGGACAGGTAAAAACATTCAGTACTTC.

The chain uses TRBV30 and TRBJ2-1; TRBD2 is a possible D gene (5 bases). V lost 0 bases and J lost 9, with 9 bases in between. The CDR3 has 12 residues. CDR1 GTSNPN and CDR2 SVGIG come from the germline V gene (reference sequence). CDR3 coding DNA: TGTGCCTGGAGTGTCTCAGAGGGTGAGCAGTTCTTC. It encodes CAWSVSEGEQFF.

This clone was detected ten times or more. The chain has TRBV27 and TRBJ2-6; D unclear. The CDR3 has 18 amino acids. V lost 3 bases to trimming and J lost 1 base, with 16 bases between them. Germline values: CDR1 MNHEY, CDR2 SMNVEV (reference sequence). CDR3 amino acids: CASSFLYRGQSGANVLTF. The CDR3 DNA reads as TGTGCCAGCAGTTTCCTTTACCGTGGGCAATCTGGGGCCAACGTCCTGACTTTC.

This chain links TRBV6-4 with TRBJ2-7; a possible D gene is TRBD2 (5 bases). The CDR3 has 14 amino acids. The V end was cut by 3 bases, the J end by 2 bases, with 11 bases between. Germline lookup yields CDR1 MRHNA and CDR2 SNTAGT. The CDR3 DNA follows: TGTGCCAGCAGTGAGGCTAGCTTCCCCTACGAGCAGTACTTC. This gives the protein CASSEASFPYEQYF.

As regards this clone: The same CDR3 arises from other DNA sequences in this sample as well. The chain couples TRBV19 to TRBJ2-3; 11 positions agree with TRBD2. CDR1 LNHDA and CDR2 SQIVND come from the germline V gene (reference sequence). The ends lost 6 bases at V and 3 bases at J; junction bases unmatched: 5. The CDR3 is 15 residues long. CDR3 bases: TGTGCCAGTAGCCCTCGGACTAGCGGGACAGATACGCAGTATTTT. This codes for CASSPRTSGTDTQYF.

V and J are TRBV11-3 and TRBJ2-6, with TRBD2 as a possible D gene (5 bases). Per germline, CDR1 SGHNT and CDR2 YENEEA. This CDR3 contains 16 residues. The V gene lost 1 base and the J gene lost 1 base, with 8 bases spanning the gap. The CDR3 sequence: CASSLGSGSGANVLTF. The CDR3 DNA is TGTGCCAGCAGCTTAGGATCGGGATCTGGGGCCAACGTCCTGACTTTC.

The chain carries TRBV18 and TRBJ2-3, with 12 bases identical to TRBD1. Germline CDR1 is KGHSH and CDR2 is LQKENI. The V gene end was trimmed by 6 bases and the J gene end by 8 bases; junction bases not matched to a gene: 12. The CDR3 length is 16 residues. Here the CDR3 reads CASSPGTGGLTRTQYF. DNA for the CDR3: TGTGCCAGCTCGCCCGGGACAGGGGGCTTGACTCGTACGCAGTATTTT.

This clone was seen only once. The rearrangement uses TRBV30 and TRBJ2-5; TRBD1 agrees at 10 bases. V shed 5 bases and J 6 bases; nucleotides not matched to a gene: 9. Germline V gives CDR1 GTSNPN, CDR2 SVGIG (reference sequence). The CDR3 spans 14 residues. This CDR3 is CAWEGDRGRQTQYF. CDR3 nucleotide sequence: TGTGCCTGGGAGGGGGACAGGGGACGACAGACCCAGTACTTC. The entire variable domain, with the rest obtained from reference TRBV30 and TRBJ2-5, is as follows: SQTIHQWPATLVQPVGSPLSLECTVEGTSNPNLYWYRQAAGRGLQLLFYSVGIGQISSEVPQNLSASRPQDRQFILSSKKLLLSDSGFYLCAWEGDRGRQTQYFGPGTRLLVL.

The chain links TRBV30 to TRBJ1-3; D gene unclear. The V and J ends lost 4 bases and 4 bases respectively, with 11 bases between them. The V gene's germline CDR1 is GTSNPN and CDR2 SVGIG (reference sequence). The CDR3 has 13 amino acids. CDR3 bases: TGTGCCTGGACCCCCCGCGCCGGAAACACCATATATTTT. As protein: CAWTPRAGNTIYF.

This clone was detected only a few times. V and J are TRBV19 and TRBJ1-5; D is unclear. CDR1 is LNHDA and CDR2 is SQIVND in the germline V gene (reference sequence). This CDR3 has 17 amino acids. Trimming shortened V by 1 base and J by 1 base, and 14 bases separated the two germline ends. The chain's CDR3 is CASSIGRNWRSNQPQHF. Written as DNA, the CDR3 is TGTGCCAGTAGTATAGGCAGAAACTGGAGGAGCAATCAGCCCCAGCATTTT. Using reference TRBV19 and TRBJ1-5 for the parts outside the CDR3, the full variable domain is DGGITQSPKYLFRKEGQNVTLSCEQNLNHDAMYWYRQDPGQGLRLIYYSQIVNDFQKGDIAEGYSVSREKKESFPLTVTSAQKNPTAFYLCASSIGRNWRSNQPQHFGDGTRLSIL.

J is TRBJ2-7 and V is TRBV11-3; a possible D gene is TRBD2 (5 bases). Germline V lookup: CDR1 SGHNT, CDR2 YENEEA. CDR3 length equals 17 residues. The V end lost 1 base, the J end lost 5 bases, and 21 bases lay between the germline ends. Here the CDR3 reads CASSLAGSSRVSHEQYF. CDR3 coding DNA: TGTGCCAGCAGCTTAGCGGGGAGCTCTAGAGTTTCCCACGAGCAGTACTTC.

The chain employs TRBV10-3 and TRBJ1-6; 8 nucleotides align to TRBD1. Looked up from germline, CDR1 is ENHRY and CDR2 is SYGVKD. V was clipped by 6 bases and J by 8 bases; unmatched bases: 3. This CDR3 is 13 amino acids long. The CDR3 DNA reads TGTGCCATCAGGGAGACAGGGGATTCACCCCTCCACTTT. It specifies CAIRETGDSPLHF.

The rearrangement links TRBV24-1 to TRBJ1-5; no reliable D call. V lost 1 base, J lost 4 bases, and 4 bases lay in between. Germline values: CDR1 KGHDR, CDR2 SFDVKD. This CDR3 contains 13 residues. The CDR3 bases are TGTGCCACCAGTGATTTTGCGAATCAGCCCCAGCATTTT. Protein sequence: CATSDFANQPQHF.

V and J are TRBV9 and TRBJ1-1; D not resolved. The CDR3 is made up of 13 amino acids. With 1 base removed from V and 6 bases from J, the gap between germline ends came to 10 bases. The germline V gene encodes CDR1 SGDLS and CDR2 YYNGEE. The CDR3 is CASSVLEGAEAFF. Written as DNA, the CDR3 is TGTGCCAGCAGCGTATTGGAGGGCGCTGAAGCTTTCTTT.

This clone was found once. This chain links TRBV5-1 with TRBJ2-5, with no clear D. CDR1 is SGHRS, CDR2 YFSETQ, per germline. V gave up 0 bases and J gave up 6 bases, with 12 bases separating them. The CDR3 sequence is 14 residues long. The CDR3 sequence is CASSLVPERKTQYF. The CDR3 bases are TGCGCCAGCAGCTTGGTACCGGAGCGAAAGACCCAGTACTTC. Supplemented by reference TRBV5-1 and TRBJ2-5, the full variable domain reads KAGVTQTPRYLIKTRGQQVTLSCSPISGHRSVSWYQQTPGQGLQFLFEYFSETQRNKGNFPGRFSGRQFSNSRSEMNVSTLELGDSALYLCASSLVPERKTQYFGPGTRLLVL.

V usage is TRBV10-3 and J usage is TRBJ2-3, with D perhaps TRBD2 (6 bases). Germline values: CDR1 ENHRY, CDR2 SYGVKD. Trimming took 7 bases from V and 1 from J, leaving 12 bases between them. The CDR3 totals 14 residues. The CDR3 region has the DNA TGTGCCATCACCGATTCTAGCGGCACAGATACGCAGTATTTT. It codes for CAITDSSGTDTQYF.

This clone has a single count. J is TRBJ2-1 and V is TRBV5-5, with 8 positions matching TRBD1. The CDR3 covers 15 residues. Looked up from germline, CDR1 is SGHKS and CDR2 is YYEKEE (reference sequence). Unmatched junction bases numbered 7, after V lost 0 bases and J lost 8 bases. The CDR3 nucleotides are TGTGCCAGCAGCTTGGGACAGGGGACGGGCGATGAGCAGTTCTTC. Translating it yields CASSLGQGTGDEQFF. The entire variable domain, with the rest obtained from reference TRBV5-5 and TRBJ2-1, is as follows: DAGVTQSPTHLIKTRGQQVTLRCSPISGHKSVSWYQQVLGQGPQFIFQYYEKEERGRGNFPDRFSARQFPNYSSELNVNALLLGDSALYLCASSLGQGTGDEQFFGPGTRLTVL.

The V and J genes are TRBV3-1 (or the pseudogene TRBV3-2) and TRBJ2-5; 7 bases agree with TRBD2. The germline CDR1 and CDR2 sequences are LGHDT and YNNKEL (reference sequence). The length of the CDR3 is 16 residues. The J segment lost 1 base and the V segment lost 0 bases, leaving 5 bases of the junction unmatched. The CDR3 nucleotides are TGTGCCAGCAGCCAAGACCAACTAGCGCTCCAAGAGACCCAGTACTTC. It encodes CASSQDQLALQETQYF.